Listed below are T cell receptor beta chains from one sample, sequenced in a study of blood T cell repertoires in COVID-19. The method was immunoSEQ multiplex PCR; TCRdb's version includes in-frame clones alone and lacks a portion of them. Of approximately 300,000 clones in the sample, 85% were seen once. Sequenced input: PBMCs or T cells enriched from blood (not recorded which). These receptors all come from a woman younger than 45 who had been exposed to COVID-19. Both conserved end residues are part of each CDR3. D genes are given only for firm matches. Rows give clone size only sometimes, using once, few, many, or a class for an expanded clone.

d_gene	len	v_gene	j_gene	abundance	CDR3aa	CDR3nt
TRBD2	15	TRBV11-2	TRBJ2-5	NA	CASSLSGGDWETQYF	TGTGCCAGCAGCCTCAGCGGGGGGGATTGGGAGACCCAGTACTTC
NA	14	TRBV28	TRBJ1-1	NA	CASLVGQGNTEAFF	TGTGCCAGCCTGGTTGGGCAGGGCAACACTGAAGCTTTCTTT
TRBD2	17	TRBV5-1	TRBJ2-7	once	CASSLFASGRVAYEQYF	TGCGCCAGCAGCTTGTTTGCTAGCGGGAGAGTAGCCTACGAGCAGTACTTC
NA	14	TRBV9	TRBJ2-7	NA	CASSATGNSYEQYF	TGTGCCAGCAGCGCTACCGGGAACTCCTACGAGCAGTACTTC
TRBD2	16	TRBV27	TRBJ2-3	NA	CASRGGTSGYTDTQYF	TGTGCCAGCAGAGGGGGGACTAGCGGATACACAGATACGCAGTATTTT
NA	14	TRBV7-8	TRBJ1-4	NA	CASSRPGLGEKLFF	TGTGCCAGCAGCCGACCGGGGTTAGGGGAAAAACTGTTTTTT
NA	14	TRBV19	TRBJ2-7	NA	CASSTPGTHYEQYF	TGTGCCAGTAGTACCCCCGGGACACACTACGAGCAGTACTTC
TRBD2	15	TRBV7-3	TRBJ2-7	NA	CASSFRTSGRGEQYF	TGTGCCAGCAGCTTCCGGACTAGCGGACGGGGGGAGCAGTACTTC
NA	14	TRBV30	TRBJ1-1	NA	CAWDGGLMNTEAFF	TGTGCCTGGGATGGCGGACTGATGAACACTGAAGCTTTCTTT
TRBD1	13	TRBV12-3/TRBV12-4	TRBJ1-2	NA	CASSLNRGRGYTF	TGTGCCAGCAGTTTGAACAGGGGGCGAGGCTACACCTTC
TRBD2	19	TRBV5-1	TRBJ2-7	NA	CASSLAPSSGRAGSYEQYF	TGCGCCAGCAGCTTGGCCCCGTCTAGCGGGAGGGCCGGTTCCTACGAGCAGTACTTC
TRBD1	15	TRBV4-3	TRBJ1-1	NA	CASSQGAQGNAEAFF	TGCGCCAGCAGCCAAGGGGCACAGGGGAACGCTGAAGCTTTCTTT
TRBD1	14	TRBV19	TRBJ1-4	NA	CASSDRGPNEKLFF	TGTGCCAGTAGTGACAGGGGGCCTAATGAAAAACTGTTTTTT
NA	13	TRBV2	TRBJ1-4	few	CASSEQGGEKLFF	TGTGCCAGCAGTGAACAGGGAGGGGAAAAACTGTTTTTT
NA	17	TRBV21-1	TRBJ2-1	NA	CASSKEYQGLGKNEQFF	TGTGCCAGCAGCAAAGAATATCAGGGCCTAGGGAAAAATGAGCAGTTCTTC
NA	15	TRBV28	TRBJ1-4	once	CASSFQGTTNEKLFF	TGTGCCAGCAGTTTTCAGGGGACAACTAATGAAAAACTGTTTTTT
TRBD1	14	TRBV28	TRBJ1-5	NA	CASTLDRGEQPQHF	TGTGCCAGCACCCTAGACAGGGGGGAACAGCCCCAGCATTTT
NA	15	TRBV2	TRBJ2-7	NA	CASRYDLKVHYEQYF	TGTGCCAGCAGGTACGACTTGAAGGTCCACTACGAGCAGTACTTC
NA	13	TRBV12-3/TRBV12-4	TRBJ1-1	NA	CASIYREITEAFF	TGTGCCAGCATTTACAGGGAGATCACTGAAGCTTTCTTT
TRBD1	15	TRBV6-1	TRBJ1-2	NA	CASSDGQGASYGYTF	TGTGCCAGCAGTGACGGACAGGGGGCGTCCTATGGCTACACCTTC
NA	11	TRBV5-6	TRBJ2-7	NA	CASSYAREQYF	TGTGCCAGCAGCTATGCCCGGGAGCAGTACTTC
NA	13	TRBV10-3	TRBJ1-2	NA	CAISAQGIYGYTF	TGTGCCATCAGCGCTCAGGGGATTTATGGCTACACCTTC
TRBD1	14	TRBV28	TRBJ1-5	NA	CASALGQGTQPQHF	TGTGCCAGCGCCCTGGGACAGGGGACACAGCCCCAGCATTTT
NA	12	TRBV15	TRBJ2-4	NA	CATSSDNGIQYF	TGTGCCACCAGCAGTGACAACGGCATTCAGTACTTC
NA	15	TRBV11-2	TRBJ2-7	NA	CASSRGTELTYEQYF	TGTGCCAGCAGCCGCGGGACAGAACTTACCTACGAGCAGTACTTC
NA	14	TRBV6-2/TRBV6-3	TRBJ2-7	NA	CASSYEEVGLRQYF	TGTGCCAGCAGTTACGAGGAGGTGGGTCTTCGGCAGTACTTC
TRBD1	15	TRBV28	TRBJ1-5	once	CASSRDREFNQPQHF	TGTGCCAGCAGTCGGGACAGGGAGTTCAATCAGCCCCAGCATTTT
TRBD1	16	TRBV5-1	TRBJ1-1	NA	CASSLGDRDYGAEAFF	TGCGCCAGCAGCTTGGGGGACAGGGACTATGGGGCTGAAGCTTTCTTT
NA	16	TRBV2	TRBJ1-5	NA	CASSSILGGTNQPQHF	TGTGCCAGCAGTTCGATCCTCGGGGGGACAAATCAGCCCCAGCATTTT
TRBD1	13	TRBV12-3/TRBV12-4	TRBJ1-4	NA	CASRGQQNEKLFF	TGTGCCAGCAGGGGACAGCAAAATGAAAAACTGTTTTTT
NA	15	TRBV7-9	TRBJ1-2	once	CASSLGRIPLIGYTF	TGTGCCAGCAGCTTAGGGAGGATCCCCCTCATCGGCTACACCTTC
NA	15	TRBV7-3	TRBJ1-1	NA	CASSLGLSMNTEAFF	TGTGCCAGCAGCTTAGGGCTGTCCATGAACACTGAAGCTTTCTTT
NA	11	TRBV28	TRBJ2-1	NA	CASSSGAEQFF	TGTGCCAGCAGTTCTGGGGCTGAGCAGTTCTTC
NA	12	TRBV2	TRBJ1-1	NA	CASSEAGSGAFF	TGTGCCAGCAGTGAAGCGGGCTCGGGGGCTTTCTTT
TRBD1	15	TRBV28	TRBJ2-7	once	CASSSPGQATYEQYF	TGTGCCAGCAGTTCACCGGGACAGGCTACCTACGAGCAGTACTTC
NA	14	TRBV6-2/TRBV6-3	TRBJ2-3	NA	CASSLVRPIDTQYF	TGTGCCAGCAGTCTCGTGAGGCCTATAGATACGCAGTATTTT
NA	14	TRBV5-6	TRBJ1-2	once	CASSLSWRDYGYTF	TGTGCCAGCAGCTTGTCGTGGAGGGACTATGGCTACACCTTC
TRBD2	16	TRBV12-5	TRBJ2-3	NA	CASGRIAGGGTDTQYF	TGTGCTAGTGGGCGTATAGCGGGAGGCGGCACAGATACGCAGTATTTT
TRBD1	16	TRBV30	TRBJ1-4	once	CAWSVKGTGANEKLFF	TGTGCCTGGAGTGTTAAGGGGACAGGGGCTAATGAAAAACTGTTTTTT